This T cell receptor (beta chain) was identified during a study of blood T cell repertoires in COVID-19. For the study at large: COVID-19 samples collected from the United States, Italy and Spain covered acute and convalescent phases. The cDNA or gDNA used as material had been derived from T cells, B-cell-depleted T cells, or PBMCs.

There are 13 residues in the CDR3. Trimming took off 3 bases at V and 4 bases at J, with 9 bases between the two ends. Germline V gene sequence: CDR1 MNHEY, CDR2 SMNVEV (reference sequence). Authors' methods: Reference gene primer amplification in the assay estimated nucleated cell counts. This table comes from immunoSEQ multiplex PCR, and its TCRdb copy is limited to in-frame clones, with some not included. For V, J and clone size, that table is used; D and trimming come from the DNA. Of hundreds of thousands of clones listed, around 90% were seen once; the top ten hold 0.9% to 1%. This clonotype was sampled from a woman aged 40 to 50 who had recovered from COVID-19. Material: peripheral blood. The rearrangement links TRBV27 to TRBJ1-1; the D is unclear. The chain's CDR3 is CASSFREGTEAFF. DNA of the CDR3: TGTGCCAGCAGTTTCCGGGAGGGCACTGAAGCTTTCTTT.